One sample yielded the 12 T cell receptor beta chains listed below, sequenced in a study of regulatory T cells in long-lasting Graves disease. Time point defined: newly diagnosed GD, antithyroid drugs for less than 3 months. RNA extracted from PBMCs served as the sequencing template. With iRepertoire HTBI primers and Arm-PCR of CDR3 regions, TCR beta libraries were built. TCRdb itself ran the multiplex PCR reads through MiXCR, one entry per CDR3 protein. Of roughly 610,000 distinct CDR3 sequences listed, approximately 15% are singletons. This same sample was also taken into another study, of T cells in Graves' hyperthyroidism and ophthalmopathy.

The sequencing used peripheral blood mononuclear cells (PBMCs), collected at new diagnosis, from a patient treated with antithyroid drugs. All receptors come from a woman in her twenties or thirties with Graves disease.

This clonotype was detected ten times or more. V usage is TRBV18 and J usage is TRBJ1-1, with D tentatively TRBD1 (5 bases). The CDR3 extends over 14 amino acids. Trimming took 2 bases from V and 7 from J, leaving 14 bases between them. From germline, CDR1 is KGHSH and CDR2 LQKENI. CDR3 nucleotide sequence: TGTGCCAGCTCACCAAACCAGTGGGACGGTGAAGCTTTCTTT. This encodes CASSPNQWDGEAFF.

This clonotype was recorded at least ten times. The CDR3, as DNA: TGTGCCAGCAGTTACCCCGGGGGTAGGGAAGGGATTAGCAATCAGCCCCAGCATTTT. It encodes CASSYPGGREGISNQPQHF. The rearrangement links TRBV6-2 or TRBV6-3 to TRBJ1-5; weak D call: TRBD1 (5 bases). The ends were cut back, 2 bases at V and 0 bases at J, with 20 bases in the middle. CDR1 and CDR2 from the germline V gene are MNHEY and SVGEGT. The length of the CDR3 is 19 residues.

This clonotype was picked up a small number of times. This chain connects TRBV4-1 to TRBJ2-5, with D perhaps TRBD2 (7 bases). The CDR3 totals 15 residues. V was cut by 4 bases and J by 1 base, with 13 bases left in between. The germline V gene has CDR1 MGHRA and CDR2 YSYEKL. The CDR3 reads CASSREGGFQETQYF. CDR3 sequence (DNA): TGCGCCAGCAGCCGGGAGGGGGGGTTCCAAGAGACCCAGTACTTC.

The chain carries TRBV4-1 and TRBJ2-5; D may be TRBD1 (6 bases). Germline V gene sequence: CDR1 MGHRA, CDR2 YSYEKL. CDR3 length: 13 amino acids. V lost 4 bases and J 4 bases, leaving 10 bases between the germline ends. CDR3 DNA: TGCGCCAGCAGCCTCGGACAGATAGAGACCCAGTACTTC. It specifies CASSLGQIETQYF.

The V gene is TRBV4-2, the J gene TRBJ1-5; D gene ambiguous. The CDR3 contains 15 residues. The germline V gene has CDR1 LGHNA and CDR2 YNFKEQ. Between the trimmed V and J ends, which lost 4 bases and 3 bases, there was a span of 13 bases. The CDR3, as DNA: TGTGCCAGCAGCCGAATTCCAGCTCACAATCAGCCCCAGCATTTT. It is translated as CASSRIPAHNQPQHF.

This clonotype was detected ten times or more. The chain couples TRBV2 to TRBJ2-1, with 7 bases that match TRBD1. Germline CDR1 reads SNHLY; CDR2 reads FYNNEI. V shed 7 bases and J 6 bases; nucleotides not matched to a gene: 9. CDR3 length: 14 residues. The CDR3 nucleotides read TGTGCCAGCACGGACAGGTTTCCTTCCAATGAGCAGTTCTTC. Residues: CASTDRFPSNEQFF.

Only a few counts were recorded for this clonotype. The gene calls are TRBV10-3 and TRBJ1-5; D ambiguous. The CDR3 is 14 amino acids. V gave up 0 bases and J gave up 4 bases, with 7 bases separating them. Germline V gives CDR1 ENHRY, CDR2 SYGVKD. CDR3 nucleotides: TGTGCCATCAGTGAGTCTAAGATAAATCAGCCCCAGCATTTT. It encodes CAISESKINQPQHF.

This sequence joins TRBV19 and TRBJ2-1, with a weak D call TRBD1 (6 bases). V was shortened by 7 bases and J by 1 base, with 8 bases between the two germline ends. Germline loops: CDR1 LNHDA, CDR2 SQIVND (reference sequence). This CDR3 is built from 13 residues. The CDR3 DNA reads as TGTGCCAGTACTGACAGGTCCTACAATGAGCAGTTCTTC. As protein: CASTDRSYNEQFF.

The CDR3 bases are TGTGCCAGCAGCTCCGGGACAGGGGTTGAAGCTTTCTTT. Translating it yields CASSSGTGVEAFF. The chain joins TRBV5-8 to TRBJ1-1; TRBD1 aligns across 10 bases. V shed 3 bases and J 7 bases; nucleotides not matched to a gene: 3. The CDR3 has 13 amino acids. CDR1 SGHTS and CDR2 YDEGEE come from the germline V gene.

There are many counts of this clonotype. The chain employs TRBV2 and TRBJ1-3, with 7 bases lining up with TRBD1. The CDR3 loop spans 14 amino acids. V lost 5 bases to trimming and J lost 7 bases; unmatched junction nucleotides: 8. In germline, CDR1 is SNHLY, CDR2 FYNNEI. CDR3 in DNA: TGTGCCAGCAGTCGACAGGGACCTCCGAACACCATATATTTT. Its translation is CASSRQGPPNTIYF.

This clonotype was picked up one time. The chain links TRBV30 to TRBJ1-1; D gene uncertain. Trimming took 5 bases from V and 4 from J, leaving 8 bases between them. From germline, CDR1 is GTSNPN and CDR2 SVGIG (reference sequence). This CDR3 has 11 amino acids. Here the CDR3 reads CAWGVSTEAFF. CDR3 nucleotide sequence: TGTGCCTGGGGAGTGAGCACTGAAGCTTTCTTT.

In its sample, this clonotype was seen many times. The chain employs TRBV28 and TRBJ2-1; TRBD1 matches 7 bases. CDR1 is MDHEN, CDR2 SYDVKM, per germline. There are 15 residues in the CDR3. V lost 3 bases, J lost 3 bases, and 5 bases stayed unmatched. The CDR3 is CASSFSGGNYNEQFF. CDR3 nucleotides: TGTGCCAGCAGTTTTTCAGGGGGAAACTACAATGAGCAGTTCTTC.